The next 30 T cell receptor beta chains were all read from a single sample in a study of shared clonotypes between healthy human individuals. Data came from immunoSEQ multiplex PCR; TCRdb stores just in-frame clones and leaves some out. This sample has 900,000 to 1,200,000 clones, with around 78% found just once. The sequencing input was memory CD4+ T cells from PBMCs. As to subset: CD45RA-negative fraction. These receptor sequences come from a man younger than 30 in good health. Some clones in this sample may be carry-over from other donors' samples.

This chain joins TRBV6-1 and TRBJ1-2, with D possibly being TRBD1 (6 bases). Per germline, CDR1 MNHNS and CDR2 SASEGT. This CDR3 has 15 amino acids. Trimming cost V 0 bases and J 4 bases, with 12 bases left between them. The CDR3, as DNA: TGTGCCAGCAGTGAAGCAGGGGGAGAGGGCTATGGCTACACCTTC. Amino acids: CASSEAGGEGYGYTF.

The rearrangement uses TRBV6-1 and TRBJ1-1, with D uncertain. CDR3 size: 13 residues. Germline V lookup: CDR1 MNHNS, CDR2 SASEGT. Trimming left V 5 bases short and J 8 bases short, with 15 bases between. CDR3 in amino acids: CASSLDRKLEAFF. The CDR3 region has the DNA TGTGCCAGCAGTTTAGACCGCAAACTCGAAGCTTTCTTT.

With regard to this clone: This CDR3 is also generated by other DNA sequences in the sample. This rearrangement joins TRBV7-2 to TRBJ2-7; D not resolved. The V end lost 0 bases, the J end lost 7 bases, and 4 bases lay between the germline ends. From germline, CDR1 is SGHTA and CDR2 FQGNSA. The CDR3 contains 11 residues. The CDR3 DNA reads as TGTGCCAGCAGCTTAGCCCTTGAGCAGTACTTC. It is translated as CASSLALEQYF.

This sequence joins TRBV4-2 and TRBJ2-1; 8 bases agree with TRBD2. This CDR3 comprises 14 residues. Per the germline V gene, CDR1 is LGHNA and CDR2 is YNFKEQ. The junction had 9 bases not matched to a gene; V was cut back by 5 bases and J by 9 bases. CDR3 nucleotide sequence: TGTGCCAGCAGCAGCCAGCGGGAGCACAGTGAGCAGTTCTTC. It translates to CASSSQREHSEQFF.

Regarding this clone: The same CDR3 is also encoded by other DNA sequences in this sample. The genes are TRBV30 and TRBJ1-2, with D hard to call. V lost 0 bases to trimming and J lost 5 bases, with 10 bases between them. There are 13 residues in the CDR3. CDR1 and CDR2 (germline): GTSNPN, SVGIG (reference sequence). CDR3 sequence reads: CAWSVSTGYGYTF. CDR3 nucleotides: TGTGCCTGGAGTGTTTCCACGGGGTATGGCTACACCTTC.

The chain carries TRBV14 and TRBJ1-3; no firm D call. V was clipped by 3 bases and J by 1 base, with 1 base between them. CDR3 length: 12 residues. Germline V gene lookup returns CDR1 SGHDN and CDR2 FVKESK. Here the CDR3 DNA reads TGTGCCAGCAGCCAGTCTGGAAACACCATATATTTT. This gives the protein CASSQSGNTIYF.

The chain has TRBV28 and TRBJ1-2, with a tentative D call TRBD1 (6 bases). V was shortened by 3 bases and J by 8 bases, with 19 bases between the two germline ends. The CDR3 runs 15 residues. The germline V gene has CDR1 MDHEN and CDR2 SYDVKM. In DNA form, the CDR3 reads TGTGCCAGCAGTTTGCCGGGACACCCCTCGGGGGGCTACACCTTC. This translates into CASSLPGHPSGGYTF.

This clone has only a few counts. V is TRBV6-6 and J is TRBJ2-7, with D maybe TRBD2 (5 bases). There are 11 residues in the CDR3. CDR1 MNHNY and CDR2 SVGAGI come from the germline V gene (reference sequence). V was pared by 7 bases and J by 4 bases, with 8 bases between. The CDR3 bases are TGTGCCAGCACAACTAGGTACGAGCAGTACTTC. Amino acid sequence: CASTTRYEQYF.

In this sample, this clone turned up once. This sequence is one base from a far larger clone and is likely a read error. This sample also contains other DNA sequences that code for the same CDR3. This chain connects TRBV30 to TRBJ2-1; TRBD2 matches at 9 bases. The CDR3 has 14 residues. Germline-derived CDR1 and CDR2 are GTSNPN and SVGIG (reference sequence). DNA for the CDR3: TGCGCCTGGAGTAACGGACTAGCGAGCAATGAGCAGTTCTTC. Translation gives CAWSNGLASNEQFF.

The chain combines TRBV2 with TRBJ1-2; no definite D call. CDR1 is SNHLY, CDR2 FYNNEI, per germline. This CDR3 region has 14 residues. The V gene lost 2 bases and the J gene lost 1 base, with 8 bases spanning the gap. The CDR3 region has the DNA TGTGCCAGCAGTGAACACCAGCGTAACTATGGCTACACCTTC. Amino acids: CASSEHQRNYGYTF.

The chain links TRBV20-1 to TRBJ1-2; a weak D match, TRBD1 (6 bases). CDR3 size: 11 residues. Germline V gene sequence: CDR1 DFQATT, CDR2 SNEGSKA (reference sequence). Trimming cost V 8 bases and J 7 bases, with 14 bases left between them. Written as DNA, the CDR3 is TGCAGTCCACGGGGGGGCGGTGGCTACACCTTC. It specifies CSPRGGGGYTF.

This chain links TRBV28 with TRBJ2-7; TRBD1 is a possible D gene (6 bases). CDR1 and CDR2 (germline): MDHEN, SYDVKM. Trimming left V 6 bases short and J 0 bases short, with 18 bases between. This CDR3 spans 16 amino acids. CDR3 sequence reads: CASRGHGTQDSYEQYF. CDR3 nucleotide sequence: TGTGCCAGCAGGGGCCACGGGACACAAGACTCCTACGAGCAGTACTTC.

V gene TRBV7-2 combines with J gene TRBJ1-1; tentative D call: TRBD1 (5 bases). The germline V and J ends were trimmed by 2 bases and 5 bases, with 15 bases remaining between them. CDR1 is SGHTA, CDR2 FQGNSA, per germline. The CDR3 sequence is 15 residues long. For the CDR3, the DNA is TGTGCCAGCAGCTTACAAGCCCGGAGGGGAACTGAAGCTTTCTTT. Translation gives CASSLQARRGTEAFF.

The chain employs TRBV4-1 and TRBJ2-7; 7 nucleotides agree with TRBD2. Germline assignment: CDR1 MGHRA and CDR2 YSYEKL. With 4 bases clipped from V and 3 bases from J, the junction kept 3 bases outside the gene matches. The CDR3 is 13 amino acids. CDR3 bases: TGCGCCAGCAGCCGTGGGACTAACTACGAGCAGTACTTC. It specifies CASSRGTNYEQYF.

The gene calls are TRBV30 and TRBJ1-3; maybe TRBD1 (5 bases). Germline V gene lookup returns CDR1 GTSNPN and CDR2 SVGIG (reference sequence). The CDR3 runs 13 residues. Trimming took 4 bases from V and 3 from J, leaving 10 bases between them. Here the CDR3 reads CAWNAGVGNTIYF. DNA of the CDR3: TGTGCCTGGAACGCGGGGGTTGGAAACACCATATATTTT. The full variable domain, rest sourced from reference TRBV30 and TRBJ1-3, is SQTIHQWPATLVQPVGSPLSLECTVEGTSNPNLYWYRQAAGRGLQLLFYSVGIGQISSEVPQNLSASRPQDRQFILSSKKLLLSDSGFYLCAWNAGVGNTIYFGEGSWLTVV.

The chain is built from TRBV5-1 and TRBJ2-3, with D possibly being TRBD1 or TRBD2 (6 bases each). This CDR3 spans 15 amino acids. V lost 2 bases, J lost 2 bases, and 12 bases lay in between. Germline lookup yields CDR1 SGHRS and CDR2 YFSETQ. The CDR3 nucleotides read TGCGCCAGCAGCTTTTCGGGGGCAGTCACAGATACGCAGTATTTT. It is translated as CASSFSGAVTDTQYF. Supplemented by reference TRBV5-1 and TRBJ2-3, the full variable domain reads KAGVTQTPRYLIKTRGQQVTLSCSPISGHRSVSWYQQTPGQGLQFLFEYFSETQRNKGNFPGRFSGRQFSNSRSEMNVSTLELGDSALYLCASSFSGAVTDTQYFGPGTRLTVL.

The count of this clone is one. This CDR3 is also generated by other DNA sequences in the sample. V usage is TRBV11-2 and J usage is TRBJ1-2; D is unresolved. The CDR3 loop spans 13 amino acids. V was clipped by 3 bases and J by 0 bases, with 5 bases between them. CDR1 and CDR2 (germline): SGHAT, FQNNGV. CDR3 DNA: TGTGCCAGCAGCTTTGGAACTAACTATGGCTACACCTTC. It codes for CASSFGTNYGYTF.

In nucleotides, the CDR3 is TGCGCCAGCACCTACGGGGATGGAAACACCATATATTTT. Translating it yields CASTYGDGNTIYF. The V and J genes are TRBV5-1 and TRBJ1-3, with D hard to call. Germline V gene lookup returns CDR1 SGHRS and CDR2 YFSETQ. The V and J ends lost 6 bases and 3 bases respectively, with 10 bases between them. The CDR3 has 13 amino acids.

V is TRBV7-9 and J is TRBJ2-1; possibly TRBD2 for D (5 bases). Germline lookup yields CDR1 SEHNR and CDR2 FQNEAQ (reference sequence). The CDR3 sequence is 15 residues long. Trimming took off 5 bases at V and 8 bases at J, with 19 bases between the two ends. The CDR3 here is CASSPHRLGSDEQFF. Here the CDR3 DNA reads TGTGCCAGCAGCCCTCACCGCCTAGGGAGTGATGAGCAGTTCTTC.

This clone came up once. J is TRBJ1-2 and V is TRBV5-1, with a possible D match to TRBD1 (6 bases). V was cut by 4 bases and J by 8 bases, with 18 bases left in between. CDR3 length equals 14 residues. Germline V gives CDR1 SGHRS, CDR2 YFSETQ. The CDR3 sequence: CASSPTPGDGGYTF. The CDR3 DNA reads TGCGCCAGCAGCCCTACTCCAGGGGATGGGGGCTACACCTTC.

J is TRBJ2-7 and V is TRBV5-1, with D maybe TRBD2 (6 bases). The germline gives CDR1 SGHRS, CDR2 YFSETQ. The CDR3 is made up of 16 amino acids. The V gene lost 1 base and the J gene lost 0 bases, with 14 bases spanning the gap. CDR3 in amino acids: CASSLMYGGSSYEQYF. In DNA form, the CDR3 reads TGCGCCAGCAGCTTGATGTACGGGGGAAGCTCCTACGAGCAGTACTTC.

This rearrangement joins TRBV11-1 to TRBJ1-2; D not certain. Trimming took 5 bases from V and 3 from J, leaving 7 bases between them. Germline V gene lookup returns CDR1 SGHAT and CDR2 FQDESV (reference sequence). CDR3 length: 12 amino acids. The CDR3 DNA sequence: TGTGCCAGCAGCGCCGGACACTATGGCTACACCTTC. Amino acid sequence: CASSAGHYGYTF.

The chain uses TRBV7-2 and TRBJ2-3; 10 positions agree with TRBD2. Germline values: CDR1 SGHTA, CDR2 FQGNSA. The CDR3 runs 15 residues. Germline trimming cut 2 bases from V and 8 bases from J; bases unmatched to any gene: 7. CDR3 DNA sequence: TGTGCCAGCAGCTTAAAGTGGGAGCGGGGGGGTACGCAGTATTTT. It is translated as CASSLKWERGGTQYF.

The genes are TRBV7-8 and TRBJ2-1, with D perhaps TRBD1 (7 bases). This CDR3 has 16 amino acids. Trimming cost V 5 bases and J 7 bases, with 21 bases left between them. Germline CDR1 reads SGHVS; CDR2 reads FQNEAQ. The CDR3 is CASSPLGGQSRNEQFF. CDR3 bases: TGTGCCAGCAGCCCCCTGGGGGGACAGAGTAGGAATGAGCAGTTCTTC.

J is TRBJ2-1 and V is TRBV29-1, with 8 bases lining up with TRBD1. The V segment lost 7 bases and the J segment 6 bases; nucleotides outside the gene matches: 5. The length of the CDR3 is 12 residues. Germline values: CDR1 SQVTM, CDR2 ANQGSEA. In DNA form, the CDR3 reads TGCAGCGGCCGACAGGGGAGCAATGAGCAGTTCTTC. Its translation is CSGRQGSNEQFF.

This clone was picked up one time. The V gene is TRBV19, the J gene TRBJ1-2; the D is unclear. CDR1 and CDR2 from the germline V gene are LNHDA and SQIVND (reference sequence). Trimming stripped 7 bases from V and 4 bases from J, with 13 bases between. CDR3 length: 13 residues. The CDR3 sequence: CASKPGISYGYTF. In DNA form, the CDR3 reads TGTGCCAGTAAGCCAGGAATAAGCTATGGCTACACCTTC.

The rearrangement uses TRBV28 and TRBJ1-1, with 7 bases that match TRBD1. Trimming cost V 7 bases and J 6 bases; bases outside gene matches: 14. Germline CDR1 is MDHEN and CDR2 is SYDVKM. The CDR3 is 15 residues long. The CDR3 DNA is TGTGCCAGCATCATGAGCCAGGGGGGACTTCCTGAAGCTTTCTTT. It codes for CASIMSQGGLPEAFF.

The rearrangement uses TRBV19 and TRBJ2-5; TRBD2 matches at 10 bases. This CDR3 spans 15 amino acids. Trimming removed 4 bases from V and 3 bases from J; junction bases left unmatched: 5. Germline CDR1 LNHDA, CDR2 SQIVND (reference sequence). The CDR3 region is CASSKLAGNEETQYF. As DNA, the CDR3 is TGTGCCAGTAGTAAACTAGCGGGAAACGAAGAGACCCAGTACTTC.

The V and J genes are TRBV7-3 and TRBJ2-3; D may correspond to TRBD1 or TRBD2 (6 bases each). The V end lost 2 bases, the J end lost 3 bases, and 9 bases lay between the germline ends. The CDR3 is 14 residues long. Germline assignment: CDR1 SGHTA and CDR2 FQGTGA. CDR3: CASSLGGQTDTQYF. CDR3 nucleotides: TGTGCCAGCAGCTTAGGGGGGCAAACAGATACGCAGTATTTT.

The rearrangement joins TRBV30 to TRBJ1-2; D is undetermined. Germline CDR1 is GTSNPN and CDR2 is SVGIG (reference sequence). Trimming took off 4 bases at V and 1 base at J, with 13 bases between the two ends. CDR3 length: 14 residues. CDR3 residues: CAWTGPTFNYGYTF. CDR3 bases: TGTGCCTGGACAGGACCAACTTTTAACTATGGCTACACCTTC.